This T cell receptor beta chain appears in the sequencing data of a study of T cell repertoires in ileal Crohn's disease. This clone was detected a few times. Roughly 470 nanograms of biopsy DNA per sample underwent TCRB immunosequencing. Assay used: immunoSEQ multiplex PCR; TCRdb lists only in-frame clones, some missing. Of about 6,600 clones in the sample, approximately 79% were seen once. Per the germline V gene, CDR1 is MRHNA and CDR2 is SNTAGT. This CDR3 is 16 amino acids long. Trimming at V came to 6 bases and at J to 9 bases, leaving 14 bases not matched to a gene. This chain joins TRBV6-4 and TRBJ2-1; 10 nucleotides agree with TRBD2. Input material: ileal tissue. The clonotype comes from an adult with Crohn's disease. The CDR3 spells CASSASPLAGDGEQFF. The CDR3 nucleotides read TGTGCCAGCAGCGCGTCACCTCTAGCGGGAGACGGTGAGCAGTTCTTC.